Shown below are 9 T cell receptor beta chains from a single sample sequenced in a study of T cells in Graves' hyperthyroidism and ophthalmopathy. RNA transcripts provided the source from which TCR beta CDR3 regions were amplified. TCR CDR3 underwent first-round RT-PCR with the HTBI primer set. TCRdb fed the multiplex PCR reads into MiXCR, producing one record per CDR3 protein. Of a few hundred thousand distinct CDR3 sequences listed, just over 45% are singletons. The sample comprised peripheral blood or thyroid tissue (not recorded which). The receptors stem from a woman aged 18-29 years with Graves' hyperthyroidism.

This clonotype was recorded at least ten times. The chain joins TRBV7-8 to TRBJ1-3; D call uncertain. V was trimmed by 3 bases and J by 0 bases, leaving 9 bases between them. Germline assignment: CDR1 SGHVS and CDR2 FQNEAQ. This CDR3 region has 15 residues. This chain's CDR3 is CASSFGSTSGNTIYF. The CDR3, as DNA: TGTGCCAGCAGCTTCGGCAGCACCTCTGGAAACACCATATATTTT.

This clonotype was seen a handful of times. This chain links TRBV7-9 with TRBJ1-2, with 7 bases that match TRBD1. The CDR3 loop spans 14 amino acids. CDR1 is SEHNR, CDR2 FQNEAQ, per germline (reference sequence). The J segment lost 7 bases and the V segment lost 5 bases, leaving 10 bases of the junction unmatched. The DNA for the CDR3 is TGTGCCAGCAGCCCCCGAACAGGGGTTTCTGGCTACACCTTC. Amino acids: CASSPRTGVSGYTF.

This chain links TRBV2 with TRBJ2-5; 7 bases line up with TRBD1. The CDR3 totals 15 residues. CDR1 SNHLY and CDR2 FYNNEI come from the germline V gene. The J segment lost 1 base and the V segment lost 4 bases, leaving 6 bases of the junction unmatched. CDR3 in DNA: TGTGCCAGCAGTGCCGACAGGGCTACCCAAGAGACCCAGTACTTC. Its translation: CASSADRATQETQYF.

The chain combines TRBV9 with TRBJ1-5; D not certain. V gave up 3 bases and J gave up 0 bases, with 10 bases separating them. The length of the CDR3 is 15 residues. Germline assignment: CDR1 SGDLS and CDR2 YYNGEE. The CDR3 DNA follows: TGTGCCAGCAGCGAAGCCGGCATTAGCAATCAGCCCCAGCATTTT. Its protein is CASSEAGISNQPQHF.

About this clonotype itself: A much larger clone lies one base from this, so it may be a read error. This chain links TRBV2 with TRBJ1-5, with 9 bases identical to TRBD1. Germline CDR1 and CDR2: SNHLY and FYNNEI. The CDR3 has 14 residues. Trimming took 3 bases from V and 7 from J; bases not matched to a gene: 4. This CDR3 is CASSEGQGRQPQHF. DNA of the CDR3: TGTGCCAGCAGTGAGGGACAGGGACGCCAGCCCCAGCATTTT.

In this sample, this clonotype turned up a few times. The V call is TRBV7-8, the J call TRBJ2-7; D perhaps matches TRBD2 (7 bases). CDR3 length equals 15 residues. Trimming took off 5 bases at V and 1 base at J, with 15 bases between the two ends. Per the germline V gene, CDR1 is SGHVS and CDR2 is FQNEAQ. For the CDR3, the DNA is TGTGCCAGCAGCGTAGGGGGACTATTTTCCTACGAGCAGTACTTC. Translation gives CASSVGGLFSYEQYF.

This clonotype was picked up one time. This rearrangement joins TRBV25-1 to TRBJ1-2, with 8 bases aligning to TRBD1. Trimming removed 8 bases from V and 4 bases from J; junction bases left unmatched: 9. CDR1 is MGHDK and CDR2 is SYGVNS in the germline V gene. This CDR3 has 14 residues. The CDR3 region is CASLMQGAGYGYTF. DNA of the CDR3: TGTGCCAGCTTGATGCAGGGGGCTGGCTATGGCTACACCTTC.

The CDR3 loop reads CASSIEPRLNQPQHF. CDR3 in DNA: TGTGCCAGTAGTATAGAACCCCGGCTAAATCAGCCCCAGCATTTT. The chain carries TRBV19 and TRBJ1-5; no reliable D call. Germline V CDR1 and CDR2: LNHDA, SQIVND (reference sequence). Between the trimmed V and J ends, which lost 0 bases and 4 bases, there was a span of 10 bases. The CDR3 has 15 residues.

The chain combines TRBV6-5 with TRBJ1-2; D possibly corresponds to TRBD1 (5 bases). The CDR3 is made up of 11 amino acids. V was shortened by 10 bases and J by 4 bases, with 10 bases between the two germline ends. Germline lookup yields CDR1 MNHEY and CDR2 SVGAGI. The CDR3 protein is CANYGGYGYTF. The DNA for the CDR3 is TGTGCCAACTATGGGGGCTATGGCTACACCTTC.